The 20 T cell receptor beta chains in this list originate from one sample, sequenced in a study of T cell responses to AZD1222 COVID-19 vaccine. The data were produced by immunoSEQ multiplex PCR, yet TCRdb's version contains in-frame clones alone and is incomplete. The table has about 90,000 clones, just over 85% seen once; the top ten hold around 10%. Sequencing was performed on peripheral blood, taken on day 0 of MenACWY control vaccination. These receptor sequences come from an adult in good health.

The chain is built from TRBV7-9 and TRBJ1-2, with 11 positions matching TRBD1. The ends lost 1 base at V and 6 bases at J; junction bases unmatched: 7. Germline CDR1 and CDR2: SEHNR and FQNEAQ (reference sequence). The CDR3 consists of 16 residues. The CDR3 DNA is TGTGCCAGCAGCTTAGTTCGGACAGGGGGCCAGGATGGCTACACCTTC. Translation: CASSLVRTGGQDGYTF.

V usage is TRBV3-1 (or the pseudogene TRBV3-2) and J usage is TRBJ2-7; TRBD1 aligns across 7 bases. V dropped 4 bases and J dropped 5; count of bases not matched to a gene: 11. This CDR3 has 15 amino acids. Germline V gives CDR1 LGHDT, CDR2 YNNKEL (reference sequence). The CDR3 nucleotides read TGTGCCAGCAGCCGCCGGGACAGTGGTGTCAACGAGCAGTACTTC. It yields the protein CASSRRDSGVNEQYF.

V and J are TRBV27 and TRBJ1-2; D ambiguous. CDR1 and CDR2 (germline): MNHEY, SMNVEV (reference sequence). The CDR3 has 17 amino acids. Deletions cut 2 bases from V and 0 bases from J, with 16 bases between. The CDR3 DNA reads TGTGCCAGCAGTTTAATCGCTGGAATCGCCTCTAACTATGGCTACACCTTC. Amino acid sequence: CASSLIAGIASNYGYTF.

The chain uses TRBV5-1 and TRBJ1-5, with 10 positions matching TRBD1. V lost 4 bases to trimming and J lost 5 bases; unmatched junction nucleotides: 6. The V gene's germline CDR1 is SGHRS and CDR2 YFSETQ. This CDR3 is 15 amino acids long. The DNA for the CDR3 is TGCGCCAGCAGCCCCTACGGGACAGGGGATCAGCCCCAGCATTTT. It yields the protein CASSPYGTGDQPQHF.

This clone occurred once. The chain employs TRBV5-1 and TRBJ1-6; D gene uncertain. The CDR3 length is 15 residues. The V end lost 0 bases, the J end lost 5 bases, and 9 bases lay between the germline ends. Per the germline V gene, CDR1 is SGHRS and CDR2 is YFSETQ. The CDR3 loop is CASSLDQSDNSPLHF. For the CDR3, the DNA is TGCGCCAGCAGCTTGGATCAGAGCGATAATTCACCCCTCCACTTT.

Worth noting for this clone: The same CDR3 can be traced to other DNA sequences in this sample. The chain uses TRBV3-1 (or the pseudogene TRBV3-2) and TRBJ1-1; D is unclear. The CDR3 loop spans 13 amino acids. Per germline, CDR1 LGHDT and CDR2 YNNKEL (reference sequence). V lost 3 bases and J 1 base, leaving 6 bases between the germline ends. Written as DNA, the CDR3 is TGTGCCAGCAGCCAGGGCAGGAACACTGAAGCTTTCTTT. Translated: CASSQGRNTEAFF.

The chain links TRBV5-1 to TRBJ2-1; D assignment may be TRBD1 or TRBD2 (5 bases each). The CDR3 loop spans 20 amino acids. V lost 0 bases and J 4 bases, leaving 26 bases between the germline ends. Germline V gene sequence: CDR1 SGHRS, CDR2 YFSETQ. The CDR3 DNA reads TGCGCCAGCAGCTTGGGTTCGGGACCTAGTCCGAGTCCAGGATACAATGAGCAGTTCTTC. This encodes CASSLGSGPSPSPGYNEQFF.

V and J are TRBV5-1 and TRBJ2-1; TRBD2 agrees at 9 bases. The CDR3 has 15 residues. From germline, CDR1 is SGHRS and CDR2 YFSETQ. The J segment lost 2 bases and the V segment lost 4 bases, leaving 4 bases of the junction unmatched. CDR3 nucleotide sequence: TGCGCCAGCAGCGTGACTAGCGGAGCCTACAATGAGCAGTTCTTC. This gives the protein CASSVTSGAYNEQFF.

The rearrangement joins TRBV3-1 (or the pseudogene TRBV3-2) to TRBJ2-7; D unresolved. Germline assignment: CDR1 LGHDT and CDR2 YNNKEL (reference sequence). The CDR3 extends over 14 amino acids. Trimming removed 0 bases from V and 3 bases from J, with 9 bases in between. CDR3 nucleotide sequence: TGTGCCAGCAGCCAAGAGTTCACCGTCTACGAGCAGTACTTC. Encoded protein: CASSQEFTVYEQYF.

The J gene is TRBJ2-1, the V gene TRBV7-9, with TRBD2 identical over 8 bases. CDR3 length: 15 residues. The germline V gene has CDR1 SEHNR and CDR2 FQNEAQ (reference sequence). Trimming cost V 5 bases and J 6 bases; bases outside gene matches: 9. CDR3 bases: TGTGCCAGCAGCCCCGCGGGACTAGAAGGCAATGAGCAGTTCTTC. Its protein product is CASSPAGLEGNEQFF.

The V gene is TRBV7-8, the J gene TRBJ1-5; D perhaps matches TRBD1 (5 bases). The CDR3 length is 15 residues. Germline loops: CDR1 SGHVS, CDR2 FQNEAQ. Trimming shortened V by 10 bases and J by 0 bases, and 16 bases separated the two germline ends. CDR3 region: CATYDRRYSNQPQHF. CDR3 DNA sequence: TGTGCCACCTACGACAGAAGATATAGCAATCAGCCCCAGCATTTT.

The CDR3 DNA reads as TGTGCCAGCAGTTTGAAGCAGGGGTCCTCCCTGAGGGGCTACACCTTC. Protein product: CASSLKQGSSLRGYTF. The chain links TRBV28 to TRBJ1-2; TRBD1 is a possible D gene (6 bases). The germline CDR1 and CDR2 sequences are MDHEN and SYDVKM. The CDR3 runs 16 residues. The V gene lost 3 bases and the J gene lost 8 bases, with 22 bases spanning the gap.

V is TRBV28 and J is TRBJ1-2, with a weak D call TRBD1 (5 bases). V lost 7 bases and J 6 bases, leaving 12 bases between the germline ends. The CDR3 has 12 amino acids. Germline V gene sequence: CDR1 MDHEN, CDR2 SYDVKM. For the CDR3, the DNA is TGTGCCAGCAATCAGGGACCAAATGGCTACACCTTC. Translated, it gives CASNQGPNGYTF.

Here the CDR3 DNA reads TGTGCCAGCAGGAGGACAGATAACACTGAAGCTTTCTTT. Translating gives CASRRTDNTEAFF. This chain connects TRBV7-2 to TRBJ1-1; possibly TRBD1 for D (6 bases). The CDR3 totals 13 residues. V was shortened by 6 bases and J by 2 bases, with 10 bases between the two germline ends. Looked up from germline, CDR1 is SGHTA and CDR2 is FQGNSA.

This sequence joins TRBV5-6 and TRBJ1-2; D remains ambiguous. Trimming shortened V by 2 bases and J by 4 bases, and 6 bases separated the two germline ends. The CDR3 consists of 12 residues. CDR1 SGHDT and CDR2 YYEEEE come from the germline V gene. The CDR3 sequence is CASSFGSYGYTF. The CDR3, as DNA: TGTGCCAGCAGCTTTGGAAGCTATGGCTACACCTTC.

CDR3 protein: CASSQDRDPRGYGYTF. CDR3 DNA sequence: TGCGCCAGCAGCCAAGACAGAGACCCCCGGGGCTATGGCTACACCTTC. The chain uses TRBV4-3 and TRBJ1-2, with D unclear. CDR1 and CDR2 from the germline V gene are LGHNA and YSLEER. This CDR3 contains 16 residues. V was pared by 0 bases and J by 4 bases, with 15 bases between.

The chain has TRBV10-3 and TRBJ1-3, with D possibly TRBD1 on 5 matching bases. The germline V gene encodes CDR1 ENHRY and CDR2 SYGVKD. Between the trimmed V and J ends, which lost 2 bases and 7 bases, there was a span of 18 bases. There are 16 residues in the CDR3. The CDR3 region has the DNA TGTGCCATCAGTGAGGGGACGGGCACATGGAGGAACACCATATATTTT. Its translation is CAISEGTGTWRNTIYF.

The V call is TRBV6-4, the J call TRBJ1-2; a possible D gene is TRBD1 (5 bases). CDR3 length equals 14 residues. Germline CDR1 MRHNA, CDR2 SNTAGT. V was clipped by 5 bases and J by 4 bases, with 14 bases between them. This CDR3 is CASSPDGGIYGYTF. The CDR3, as DNA: TGTGCCAGCAGTCCGGACGGGGGGATCTATGGCTACACCTTC.

This chain links TRBV5-1 with TRBJ1-5; tentatively, D is TRBD1 (5 bases). The length of the CDR3 is 17 residues. The V end lost 4 bases, the J end lost 4 bases, and 21 bases lay between the germline ends. In germline, CDR1 is SGHRS, CDR2 YFSETQ. The CDR3 loop is CASSPGGGDVANQPQHF. The CDR3 DNA is TGCGCCAGCAGCCCCGGGGGAGGGGATGTTGCAAATCAGCCCCAGCATTTT. The variable domain in full, completed from reference TRBV5-1 and TRBJ1-5, reads KAGVTQTPRYLIKTRGQQVTLSCSPISGHRSVSWYQQTPGQGLQFLFEYFSETQRNKGNFPGRFSGRQFSNSRSEMNVSTLELGDSALYLCASSPGGGDVANQPQHFGDGTRLSIL.

In the case of this clone: Other DNA sequences in the sample encode the same CDR3. The chain couples TRBV29-1 to TRBJ2-3; D is unresolved. Germline loops: CDR1 SQVTM, CDR2 ANQGSEA. V was clipped by 2 bases and J by 0 bases, with 9 bases between them. The length of the CDR3 is 14 residues. The CDR3 loop reads CSVEPRGSTDTQYF. The CDR3 coding sequence is TGCAGCGTTGAACCTAGAGGTAGCACAGATACGCAGTATTTT.